This note documents a single TCR beta chain sequence. Its antigen remains unknown. One entry per CDR3 protein, called by TCRdb with MiXCR from the reads. This sample has 300,000 to 450,000 distinct CDR3 sequences; about a sixth occur once, and the top ten carry 8.5% to 10%. Germline V lookup: CDR1 LNHDA, CDR2 SQIVND (reference sequence). The V end was cut by 3 bases, the J end by 0 bases, with 5 bases between. The CDR3 is made up of 13 amino acids. The record originates from a study of T cell repertoires in cytomegalovirus infection. Study-wide background: Shared public TCR beta signatures pointed to both CMV infection and a matching HLA type. General observations from the study: Across the ex vivo response, the dominant clonotypes were HLA-C-restricted CMV-specific TCR beta clonotypes. Accumulated public TCR beta family frequency recognized individuals carrying CMV together with the relevant HLA.

The rearrangement links TRBV19 to TRBJ2-5, with unresolved D. The receptor was derived from a human donor in good health (CMV status not recorded). Some clones in this sample may be carry-over from other donors' samples. The sequenced material came from PBMCs. CDR3 sequence (DNA): TGTGCCAGTAGTATCGACAACCAAGAGACCCAGTACTTC. Translation: CASSIDNQETQYF.